This T cell receptor (beta chain) was observed in a study of T cell responses to AZD1222 COVID-19 vaccine. General study findings and limits: Clonal diversity was possibly underestimated, and white British individuals and females predominated among donors. Reportedly, nearly half of unique spike TCRs recognized epitopes outside B.1.351/B.1.1.7 mutations. Without day 14 samples, only post-peak T cell repertoires were studied.

As concerns this clone: As yet, its antigen is unknown.

The germline V gene has CDR1 LNHDA and CDR2 SQIVND (reference sequence). V gave up 0 bases and J gave up 4 bases, with 7 bases separating them. The CDR3 extends over 13 amino acids. The data were produced by immunoSEQ multiplex PCR, yet TCRdb's version contains in-frame clones alone and is incomplete. Of about 100,000 clones in the sample, about 90% were seen once. The receptor was derived from an adult in good health. This chain links TRBV19 with TRBJ2-7; D is unclear. The sequencing used peripheral blood, collected on day 0 of MenACWY control vaccination. The CDR3 DNA is TGTGCCAGTAGTATAGATCGTGGGTACGAGCAGTACTTC. This sequence encodes CASSIDRGYEQYF. The whole variable domain, filled in from reference TRBV19 and TRBJ2-7, reads DGGITQSPKYLFRKEGQNVTLSCEQNLNHDAMYWYRQDPGQGLRLIYYSQIVNDFQKGDIAEGYSVSREKKESFPLTVTSAQKNPTAFYLCASSIDRGYEQYFGPGTRLTVT.